This is a list of T cell receptor beta chains from one sample in a study of blood T cell repertoires in COVID-19. Profiled with immunoSEQ multiplex PCR; TCRdb holds only in-frame clones, not every one. Of some 210,000 clones detected, around 90% appear once; the ten largest clones hold under 7.5%. The sequenced material came from peripheral blood. Receptors originate from a man in his sixties who had recovered from COVID-19. The CDR3 runs from the conserved cysteine through the conserved F or W.

V: TRBV5-1; CDR3: CASSLQGEYGYTF
V: TRBV3-1/TRBV3-2; CDR3: CASSHRTSYRTGELFF
V: TRBV7-2; CDR3: CASSFSGGLYTQYF
V: TRBV25-1; CDR3: CASSGPGTTHGYTF
V: TRBV6-5; CDR3: CASRGPGGEGIQYF
V: TRBV18; CDR3: CASSPGTFYEQYF
V: TRBV5-1; CDR3: CASSSDTNTGNEQFF
V: TRBV30; CDR3: CAWSSGGDQPQHF
V: TRBV27; CDR3: CASRPRREPSYEQYF
V: TRBV9; CDR3: CASSDYRGVNTEAFF
V: TRBV3-1/TRBV3-2; CDR3: CASSPPGALHEQFF
V: TRBV7-2; CDR3: CASSLVDSGGYGYTF
V: TRBV18; CDR3: CASSPIPPQPSGGANVLTF
V: TRBV11-2; CDR3: CASSPWGVKGSPLHF
V: TRBV7-2; CDR3: CASSREERSGELFF
V: TRBV28; CDR3: CASSGSLGLAGLNEQFF
V: TRBV7-9; CDR3: CASSLAGGNEQYF
V: TRBV5-4; CDR3: CASSFSGTDTQYF
V: TRBV19; CDR3: CASTVPCLEGDEQFF
V: TRBV7-8; CDR3: CASSNDRGLSPLHF
V: TRBV7-3; CDR3: CASSSHGGAVVTEAFF
V: TRBV19; CDR3: CASSIDRATEKLFF
V: TRBV2; CDR3: CASMGQGAYNEQFF
V: TRBV9; CDR3: CASSVANRNEQFF